This TCR beta chain was recovered during a study of CD8 T cells in ankylosing spondylitis. The CDR3 is 13 amino acids. The V end was cut by 6 bases, the J end by 5 bases, with 13 bases between. Using quantitative 5'-RACE with molecular barcodes, the authors made TCR beta libraries. TCRdb processed the 5' RACE reads anew with MiXCR; each CDR3 protein has one entry. This sample has 150,000 to 200,000 distinct CDR3 sequences, with over 10% found just once. Study-wide points: Past studies reported some motif variants in reactive arthritis synovial fluid and blood.

Points on this clonotype: Its antigen is currently unknown. This may come from a read error, since a much larger clone is one base off. This CDR3 is missing its conserved last phenylalanine or tryptophan, likely due to a read error.

V gene TRBV12-3 or TRBV12-4 combines with J gene TRBJ1-2; D is perhaps TRBD1 (6 bases). The specimen was blood, either unsorted or a sorted T cell fraction (not recorded which). The receptor's source is a female donor with ankylosing spondylitis or in good health (not recorded which). The CDR3: CASRTQGSYGYTS. Written as DNA, the CDR3 is TGTGCCAGCAGAACCCAGGGGTCGTATGGCTACACCTCC.